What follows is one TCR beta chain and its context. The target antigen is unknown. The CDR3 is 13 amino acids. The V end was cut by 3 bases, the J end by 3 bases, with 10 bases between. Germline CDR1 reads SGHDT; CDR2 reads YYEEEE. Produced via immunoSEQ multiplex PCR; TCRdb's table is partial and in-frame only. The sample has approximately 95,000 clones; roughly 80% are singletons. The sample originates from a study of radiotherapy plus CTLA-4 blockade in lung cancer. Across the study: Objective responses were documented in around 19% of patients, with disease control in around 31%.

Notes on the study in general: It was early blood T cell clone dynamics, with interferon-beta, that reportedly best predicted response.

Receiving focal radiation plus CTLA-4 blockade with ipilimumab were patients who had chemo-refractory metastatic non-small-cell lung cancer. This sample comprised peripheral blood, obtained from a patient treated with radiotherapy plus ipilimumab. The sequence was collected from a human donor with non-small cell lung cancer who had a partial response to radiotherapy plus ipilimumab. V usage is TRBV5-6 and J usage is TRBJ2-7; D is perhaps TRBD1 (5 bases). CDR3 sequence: CASSSRESYEQYF. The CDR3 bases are TGTGCCAGCAGCTCCAGGGAAAGCTACGAGCAGTACTTC.